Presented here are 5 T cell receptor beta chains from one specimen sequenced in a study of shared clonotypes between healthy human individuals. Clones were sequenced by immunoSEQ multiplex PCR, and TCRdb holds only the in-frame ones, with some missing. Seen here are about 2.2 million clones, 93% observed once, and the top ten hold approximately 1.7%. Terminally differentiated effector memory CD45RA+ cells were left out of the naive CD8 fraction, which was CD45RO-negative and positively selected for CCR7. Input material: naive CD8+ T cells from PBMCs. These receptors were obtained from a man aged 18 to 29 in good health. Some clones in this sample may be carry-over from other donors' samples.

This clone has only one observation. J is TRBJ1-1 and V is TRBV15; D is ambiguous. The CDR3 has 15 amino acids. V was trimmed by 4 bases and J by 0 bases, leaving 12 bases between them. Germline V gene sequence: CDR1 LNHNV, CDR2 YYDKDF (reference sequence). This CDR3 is CATSTWSVLNTEAFF. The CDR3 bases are TGTGCCACCAGCACGTGGTCAGTTTTGAACACTGAAGCTTTCTTT.

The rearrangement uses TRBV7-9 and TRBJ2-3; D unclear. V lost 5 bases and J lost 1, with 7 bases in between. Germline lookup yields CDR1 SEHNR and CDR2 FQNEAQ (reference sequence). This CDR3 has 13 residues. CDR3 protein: CASSADRTDTQYF. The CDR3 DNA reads TGTGCCAGCAGCGCAGACCGCACAGATACGCAGTATTTT.

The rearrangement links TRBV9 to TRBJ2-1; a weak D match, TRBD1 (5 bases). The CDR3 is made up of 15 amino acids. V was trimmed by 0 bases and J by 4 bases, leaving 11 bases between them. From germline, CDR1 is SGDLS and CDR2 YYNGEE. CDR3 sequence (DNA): TGTGCCAGCAGCGTAGCGTCAGGGCCATACAATGAGCAGTTCTTC. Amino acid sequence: CASSVASGPYNEQFF.

CDR3 amino acids: CASSEGTSGNTDTQYF. The CDR3 region has the DNA TGTGCCAGCAGTGAAGGGACTAGCGGAAACACAGATACGCAGTATTTT. The chain joins TRBV6-1 to TRBJ2-3; 10 bases match TRBD2. Trimming at V came to 1 base and at J to 2 bases, leaving 3 bases not matched to a gene. Germline V lookup: CDR1 MNHNS, CDR2 SASEGT. The CDR3 covers 16 residues.

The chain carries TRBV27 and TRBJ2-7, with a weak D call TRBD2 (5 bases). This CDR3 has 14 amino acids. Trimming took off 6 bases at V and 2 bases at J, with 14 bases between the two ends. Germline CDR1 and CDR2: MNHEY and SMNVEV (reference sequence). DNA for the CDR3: TGTGCCAGCAGCCTCGGACTGCTGGCCTACGAGCAGTACTTC. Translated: CASSLGLLAYEQYF.